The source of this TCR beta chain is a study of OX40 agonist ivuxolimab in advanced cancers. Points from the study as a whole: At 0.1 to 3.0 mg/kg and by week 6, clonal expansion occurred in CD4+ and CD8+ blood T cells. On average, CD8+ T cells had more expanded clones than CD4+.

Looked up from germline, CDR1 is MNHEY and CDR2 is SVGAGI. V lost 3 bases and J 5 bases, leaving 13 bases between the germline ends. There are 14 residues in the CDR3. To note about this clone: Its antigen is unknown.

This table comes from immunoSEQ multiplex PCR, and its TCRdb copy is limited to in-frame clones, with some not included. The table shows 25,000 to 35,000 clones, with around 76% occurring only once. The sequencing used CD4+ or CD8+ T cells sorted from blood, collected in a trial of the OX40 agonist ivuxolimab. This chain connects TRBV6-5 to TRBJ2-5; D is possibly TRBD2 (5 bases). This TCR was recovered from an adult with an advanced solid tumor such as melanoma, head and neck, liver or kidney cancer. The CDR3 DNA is TGTGCCAGCAGTTATGGGCAGGAGGAGGAGACCCAGTACTTC. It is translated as CASSYGQEEETQYF.